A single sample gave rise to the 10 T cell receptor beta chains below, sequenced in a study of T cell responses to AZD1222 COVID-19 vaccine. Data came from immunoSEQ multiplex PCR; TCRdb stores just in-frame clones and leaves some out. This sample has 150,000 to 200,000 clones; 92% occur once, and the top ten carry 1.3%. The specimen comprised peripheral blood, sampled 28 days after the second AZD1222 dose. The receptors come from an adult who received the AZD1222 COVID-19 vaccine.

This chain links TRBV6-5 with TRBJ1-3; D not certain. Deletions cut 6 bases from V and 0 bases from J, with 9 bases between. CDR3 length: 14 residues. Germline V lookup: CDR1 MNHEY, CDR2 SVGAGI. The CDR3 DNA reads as TGTGCCAGCAGGTCACAGAGCTCTGGAAACACCATATATTTT. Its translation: CASRSQSSGNTIYF.

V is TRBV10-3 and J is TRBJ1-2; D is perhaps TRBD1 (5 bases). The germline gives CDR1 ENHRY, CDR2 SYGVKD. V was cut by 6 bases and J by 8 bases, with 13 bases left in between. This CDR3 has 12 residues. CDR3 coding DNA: TGTGCCATCAGCCTGACCCGGGGCGGCTACACCTTC. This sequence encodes CAISLTRGGYTF.

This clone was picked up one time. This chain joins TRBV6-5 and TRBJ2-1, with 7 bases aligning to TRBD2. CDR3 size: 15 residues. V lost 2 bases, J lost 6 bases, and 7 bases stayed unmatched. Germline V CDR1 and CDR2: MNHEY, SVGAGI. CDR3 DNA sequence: TGTGCCAGCAGTTACGGGACTGGGGGGGTCAATGAGCAGTTCTTC. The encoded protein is CASSYGTGGVNEQFF.

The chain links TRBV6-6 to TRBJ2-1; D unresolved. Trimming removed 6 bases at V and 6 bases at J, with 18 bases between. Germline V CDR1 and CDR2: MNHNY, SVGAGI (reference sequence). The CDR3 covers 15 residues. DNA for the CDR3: TGTGCCAGCAGCTGGGCCCTTGAGAGATCCAATGAGCAGTTCTTC. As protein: CASSWALERSNEQFF.

The CDR3 DNA sequence: TGTGCCAGTAGCCCGGACAGGGGGCATGTCAATGAGCAGTTCTTC. Translating gives CASSPDRGHVNEQFF. The rearrangement links TRBV19 to TRBJ2-1; 11 bases line up with TRBD1. V was pared by 6 bases and J by 6 bases, with 7 bases of the junction left unmatched. The CDR3 is 15 amino acids. Germline values: CDR1 LNHDA, CDR2 SQIVND (reference sequence).

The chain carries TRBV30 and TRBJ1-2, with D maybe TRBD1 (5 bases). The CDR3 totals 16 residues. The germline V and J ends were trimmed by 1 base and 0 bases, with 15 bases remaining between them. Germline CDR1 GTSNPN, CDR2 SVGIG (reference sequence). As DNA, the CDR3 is TGTGCCTGGAGTGCAGTTCGGGACTCGGCTAACTATGGCTACACCTTC. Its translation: CAWSAVRDSANYGYTF.

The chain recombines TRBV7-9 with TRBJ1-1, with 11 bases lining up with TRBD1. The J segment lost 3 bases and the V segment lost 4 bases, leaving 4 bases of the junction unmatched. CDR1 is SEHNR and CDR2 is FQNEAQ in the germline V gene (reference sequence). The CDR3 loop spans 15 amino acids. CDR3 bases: TGTGCCAGCAGCTCGGACAGGGGGCCCGACACTGAAGCTTTCTTT. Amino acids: CASSSDRGPDTEAFF.

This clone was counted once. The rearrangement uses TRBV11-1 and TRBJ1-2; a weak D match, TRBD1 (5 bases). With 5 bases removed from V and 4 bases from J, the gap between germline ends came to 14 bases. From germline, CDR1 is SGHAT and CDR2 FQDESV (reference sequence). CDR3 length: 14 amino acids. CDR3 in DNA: TGTGCCAGCAGCCCATCCGACAGAACCTATGGCTACACCTTC. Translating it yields CASSPSDRTYGYTF.

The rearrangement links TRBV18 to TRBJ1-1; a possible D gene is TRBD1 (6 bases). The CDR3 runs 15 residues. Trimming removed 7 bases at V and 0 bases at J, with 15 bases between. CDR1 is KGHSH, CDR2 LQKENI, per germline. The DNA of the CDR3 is TGTGCCAGCTTCACGTGGGGGGACATGAACACTGAAGCTTTCTTT. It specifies CASFTWGDMNTEAFF.

CDR3 sequence (DNA): TGTGCCAGTAGTGCCTCAGGGGGGACAGATACGCAGTATTTT. This gives the protein CASSASGGTDTQYF. The chain employs TRBV19 and TRBJ2-3; D is possibly TRBD1 (7 bases). This CDR3 region has 14 residues. The germline gives CDR1 LNHDA, CDR2 SQIVND (reference sequence). Trimming left V 5 bases short and J 3 bases short, with 12 bases between.